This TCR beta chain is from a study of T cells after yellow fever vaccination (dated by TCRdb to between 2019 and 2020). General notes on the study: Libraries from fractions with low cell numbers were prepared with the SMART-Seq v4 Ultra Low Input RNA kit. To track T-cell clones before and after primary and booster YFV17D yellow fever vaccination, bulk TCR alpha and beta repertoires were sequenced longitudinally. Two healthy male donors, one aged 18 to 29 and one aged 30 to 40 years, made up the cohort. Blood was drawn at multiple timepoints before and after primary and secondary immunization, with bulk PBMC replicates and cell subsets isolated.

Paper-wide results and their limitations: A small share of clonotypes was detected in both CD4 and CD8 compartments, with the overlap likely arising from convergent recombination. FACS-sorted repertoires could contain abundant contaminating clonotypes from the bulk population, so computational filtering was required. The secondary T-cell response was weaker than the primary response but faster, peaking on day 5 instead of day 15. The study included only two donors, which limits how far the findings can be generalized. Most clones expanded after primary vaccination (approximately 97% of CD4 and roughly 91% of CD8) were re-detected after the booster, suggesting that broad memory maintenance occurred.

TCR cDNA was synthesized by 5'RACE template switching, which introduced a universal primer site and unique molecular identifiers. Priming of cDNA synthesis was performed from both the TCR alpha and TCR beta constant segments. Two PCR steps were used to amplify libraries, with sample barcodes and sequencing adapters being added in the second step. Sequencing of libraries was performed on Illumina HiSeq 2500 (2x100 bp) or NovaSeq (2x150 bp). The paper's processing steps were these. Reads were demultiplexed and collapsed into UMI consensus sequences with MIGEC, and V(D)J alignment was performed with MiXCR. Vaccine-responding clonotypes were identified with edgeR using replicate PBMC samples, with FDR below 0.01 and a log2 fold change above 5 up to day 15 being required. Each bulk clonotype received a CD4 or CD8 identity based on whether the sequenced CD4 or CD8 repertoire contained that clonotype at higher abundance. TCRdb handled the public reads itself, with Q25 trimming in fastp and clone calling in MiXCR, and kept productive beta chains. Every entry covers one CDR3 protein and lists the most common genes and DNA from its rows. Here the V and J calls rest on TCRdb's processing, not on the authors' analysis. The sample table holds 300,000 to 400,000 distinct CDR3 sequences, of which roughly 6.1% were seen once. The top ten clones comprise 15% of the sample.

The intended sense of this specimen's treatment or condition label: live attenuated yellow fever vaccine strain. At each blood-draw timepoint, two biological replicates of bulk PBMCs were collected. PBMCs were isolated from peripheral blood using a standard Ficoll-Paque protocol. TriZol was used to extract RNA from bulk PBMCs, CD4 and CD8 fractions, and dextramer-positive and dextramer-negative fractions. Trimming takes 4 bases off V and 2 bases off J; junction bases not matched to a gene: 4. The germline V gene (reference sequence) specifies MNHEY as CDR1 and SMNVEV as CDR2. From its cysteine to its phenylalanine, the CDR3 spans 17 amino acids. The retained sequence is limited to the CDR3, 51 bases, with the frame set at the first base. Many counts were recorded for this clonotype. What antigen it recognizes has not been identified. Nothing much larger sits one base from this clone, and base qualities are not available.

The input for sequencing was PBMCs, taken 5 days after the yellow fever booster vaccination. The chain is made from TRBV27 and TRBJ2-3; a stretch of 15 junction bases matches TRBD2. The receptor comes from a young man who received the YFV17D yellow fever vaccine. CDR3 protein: CASSSWTSGRDTDTQYF. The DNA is TGTGCCAGCAGTTCCTGGACTAGCGGGAGGGACACAGATACGCAGTATTTT.